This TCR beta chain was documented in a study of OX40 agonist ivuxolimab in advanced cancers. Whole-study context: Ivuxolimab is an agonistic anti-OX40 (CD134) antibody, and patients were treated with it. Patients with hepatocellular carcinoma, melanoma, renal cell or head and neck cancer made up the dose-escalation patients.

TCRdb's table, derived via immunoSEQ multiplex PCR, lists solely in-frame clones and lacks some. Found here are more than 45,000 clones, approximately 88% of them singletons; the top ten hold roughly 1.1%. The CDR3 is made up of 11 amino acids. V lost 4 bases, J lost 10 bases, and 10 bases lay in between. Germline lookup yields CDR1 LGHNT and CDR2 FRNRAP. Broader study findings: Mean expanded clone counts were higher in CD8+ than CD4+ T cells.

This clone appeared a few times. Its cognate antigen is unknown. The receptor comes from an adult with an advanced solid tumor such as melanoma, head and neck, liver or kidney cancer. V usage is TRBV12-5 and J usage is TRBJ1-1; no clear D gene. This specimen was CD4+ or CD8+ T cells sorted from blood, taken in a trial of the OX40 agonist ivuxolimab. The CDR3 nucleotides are TGTGCTAGTGGTTCCCCGTACCCAGCTTTCTTT. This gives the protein CASGSPYPAFF.